A single TCR beta chain is shown here with its context. Its recognized antigen is unknown. No per-base quality is available; no much larger clone lies one base away. The sample belongs to a study of T cell responses to AZD1222 COVID-19 vaccine (dated by TCRdb to about 2021). Looking at the study overall: AZD1222 recipients whose second dose came at about 4 weeks and those whose second dose came at about 12 weeks were combined into one group, since spike-specific TCR depth and breadth did not differ between the two schedules. Enrollment into the trials was organized by age into subgroups of 18-55, 56-69 and 70-plus years, and those subgroups contained approximately 150, 30 and 60 TCR-sequenced participants, respectively. TCR sequencing was performed for more than 230 trial participants, of whom about 200 were given two doses of AZD1222 and some 26 were given two doses of MenACWY control vaccine.

What the time point label conveys for this sample: baseline before first vaccination. Vaccinee samples were obtained from the UK trials COV001 and COV002, which included a single-blind randomized controlled phase 2/3 trial of AZD1222 (ChAdOx1 nCoV-19) in healthy adults. For TCRbeta chain sequencing, PBMC samples from trial participants were taken at day 0 and at day 28 after the second dose. What the authors observed across the whole study: After two AZD1222 doses, both the breadth and the depth of spike-specific TCRs were significantly higher than at day 0 and than in MenACWY recipients. Conclusions about previously exposed vaccinees are limited because only six or seven AZD1222 recipients were SARS-CoV-2 seropositive at baseline. No day 14 peak-response samples were available, so repertoires were characterized only after the peak T cell response. The vaccine-associated CD4 TCRs covered the entire spike protein, and the dominant responses fell in regions 160-218 and 743-854. The 56-69-year group was small, and its depth increase did not reach significance, likely because of low power. Reportedly, almost half of the unique spike-specific TCRs recognized epitopes lying outside the regions that are mutated in the B.1.351 and B.1.1.7 variants. Participants were mostly white British, with more females than males. The authors suggested clonal diversity may have been underestimated.

The CDR3 holds 17 amino acids from the cysteine to the phenylalanine. Here the CDR3 DNA is all that survives: 51 bases in frame from base 1. Compared with germline, V lacks 1 base and J lacks 6 bases; bases without a gene match: 12. Looking up the germline V gene yields CDR1 SGHTA and CDR2 FQGNSA. The CDR3 regions of human TCRbeta chains were analyzed by immunosequencing. The paper's data handling went like this. TCRs in the repertoires were compared against a reference library of SARS-CoV-2-specific TCRs that had been generated with the MIRA antigen-specificity platform. Breadth was defined as the fraction of unique TCRs that were SARS-CoV-2-associated. Depth was defined as the fraction of total T cells that were SARS-CoV-2-associated. Using the MIRA data, each spike-specific TCR was mapped to the spike region that the TCR reacts to and placed in a CD4 or CD8 class. Log10-transformed breadth and depth values were compared by one-way ANOVA with Sidak's multiple comparisons tests. TCRdb obtained this table from immuneACCESS and retained in-frame rearrangements with V and J assigned. These tables miss some clones; where compared with another copy, unresolved V genes account for less than half of the shortfall, and the remainder is unexplained. V and J calls and clone size are copied from that table; D and trimming were computed from the DNA. This sample comprises about 120,000 clones, more than 85% of them detected only once. The ten most abundant clones make up 4% to 5.5% of the sample.

Rearrangement joined TRBV7-2 to TRBJ1-5; the junction holds 7 bases that match TRBD1. This sequence was found in an adult in good health. The sequenced sample was peripheral blood, obtained on day 0 of AZD1222 vaccination. The CDR3 corresponds to CASSLGPTGSGAQPQHF. The bases are TGTGCCAGCAGCTTAGGGCCGACAGGGTCGGGTGCTCAGCCCCAGCATTTT.